This TCR beta chain was captured by sequencing in a study of cytomegalovirus exposure and HLA in healthy donors. Germline V gene sequence: CDR1 SGDLS, CDR2 YYNGEE. Trimming shortened V by 0 bases and J by 3 bases, and 6 bases separated the two germline ends. The CDR3 extends over 14 amino acids. On this clone: What it binds is not known.

General study results and limits: The CMV antigen specificity of a few CMV-associated chains was confirmed through in vitro analysis. Later analysis associated a missense DCLRE1C variant with TCR beta V- and J-gene trimming.

PCR involved 60 Vbeta and 13 Jbeta primers. This table comes from immunoSEQ multiplex PCR, and its TCRdb copy is limited to in-frame clones, with some not included. Here the sample spans under 90,000 clones, roughly 80% being singletons. The source is a man aged 35 to 55 in good health and CMV-seronegative. Sequences were obtained from PBMCs. V gene TRBV9 combines with J gene TRBJ2-2; D gene unclear. For the CDR3, the DNA is TGTGCCAGCAGCGTAGATCCGTACACCGGGGAGCTGTTTTTT. Its translation: CASSVDPYTGELFF.